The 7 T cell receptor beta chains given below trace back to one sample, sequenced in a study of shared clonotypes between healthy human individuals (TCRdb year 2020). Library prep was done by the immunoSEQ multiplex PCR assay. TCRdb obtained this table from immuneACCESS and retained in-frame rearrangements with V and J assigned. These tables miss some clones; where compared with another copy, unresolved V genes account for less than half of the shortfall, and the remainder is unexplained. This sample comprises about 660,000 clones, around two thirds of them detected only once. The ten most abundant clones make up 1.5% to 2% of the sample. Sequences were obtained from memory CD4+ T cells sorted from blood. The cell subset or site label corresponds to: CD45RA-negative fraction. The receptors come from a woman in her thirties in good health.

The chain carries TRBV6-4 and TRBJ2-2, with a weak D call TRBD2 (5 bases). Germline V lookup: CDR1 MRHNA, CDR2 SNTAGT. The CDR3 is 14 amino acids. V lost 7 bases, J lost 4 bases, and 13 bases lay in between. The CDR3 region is CASNPGLPTGELFF. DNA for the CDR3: TGTGCCAGCAACCCCGGACTCCCCACCGGGGAGCTGTTTTTT.

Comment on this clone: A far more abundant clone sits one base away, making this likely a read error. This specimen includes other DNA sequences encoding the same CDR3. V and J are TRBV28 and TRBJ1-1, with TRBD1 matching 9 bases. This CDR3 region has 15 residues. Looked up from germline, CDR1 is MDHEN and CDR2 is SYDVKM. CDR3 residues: CASSLYRGQGTEAFF. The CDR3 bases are TGTGCCAGCAGTTTATACAGGGGGCAGGGCACTGAAGCTTTTTTT. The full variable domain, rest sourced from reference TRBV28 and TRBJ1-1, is DVKVTQSSRYLVKRTGEKVFLECVQDMDHENMFWYRQDPGLGLRLIYFSYDVKMKEKGDIPEGYSVSREKKERFSLILESASTNQTSMYLCASSLYRGQGTEAFFGQGTRLTVV.

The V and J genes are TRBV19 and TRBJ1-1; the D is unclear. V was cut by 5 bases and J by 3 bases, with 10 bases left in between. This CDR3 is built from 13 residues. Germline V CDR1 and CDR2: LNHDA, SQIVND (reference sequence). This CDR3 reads CASSLTADTEAFF. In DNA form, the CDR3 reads TGTGCCAGTAGTCTGACCGCGGACACTGAAGCTTTCTTT.

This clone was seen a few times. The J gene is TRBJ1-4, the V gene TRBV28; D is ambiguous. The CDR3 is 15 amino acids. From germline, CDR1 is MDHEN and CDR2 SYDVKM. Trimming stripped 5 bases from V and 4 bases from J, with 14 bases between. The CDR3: CASSPYTPDNEKLFF. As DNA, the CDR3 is TGTGCCAGCAGTCCATACACTCCTGATAATGAAAAACTGTTTTTT.

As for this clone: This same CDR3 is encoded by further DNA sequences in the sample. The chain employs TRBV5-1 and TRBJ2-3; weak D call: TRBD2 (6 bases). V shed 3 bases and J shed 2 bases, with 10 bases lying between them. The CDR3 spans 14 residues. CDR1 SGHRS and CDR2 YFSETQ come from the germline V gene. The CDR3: CASSWGTLTDTQYF. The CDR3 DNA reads TGCGCCAGCAGCTGGGGGACTCTCACAGATACGCAGTATTTT.

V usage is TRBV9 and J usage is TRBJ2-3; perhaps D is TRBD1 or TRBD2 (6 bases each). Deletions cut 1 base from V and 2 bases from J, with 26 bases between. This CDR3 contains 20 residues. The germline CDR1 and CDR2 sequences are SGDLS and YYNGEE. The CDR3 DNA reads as TGTGCCAGCAGCGTATTGGGGGGCGCGTCAACCGTCCGACTCACAGATACGCAGTATTTT. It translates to CASSVLGGASTVRLTDTQYF.

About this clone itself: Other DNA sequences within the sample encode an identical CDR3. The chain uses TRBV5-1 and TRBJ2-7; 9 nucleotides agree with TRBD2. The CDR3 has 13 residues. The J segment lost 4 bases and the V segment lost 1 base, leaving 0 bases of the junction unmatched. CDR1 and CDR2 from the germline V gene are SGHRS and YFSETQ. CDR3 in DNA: TGCGCCAGCAGCTTGCTAGCGGGATACGAGCAGTACTTC. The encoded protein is CASSLLAGYEQYF. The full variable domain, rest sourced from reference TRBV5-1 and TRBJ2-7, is KAGVTQTPRYLIKTRGQQVTLSCSPISGHRSVSWYQQTPGQGLQFLFEYFSETQRNKGNFPGRFSGRQFSNSRSEMNVSTLELGDSALYLCASSLLAGYEQYFGPGTRLTVT.